These 6 T cell receptor beta chains originate from one sample sequenced in a study of T cell changes during pregnancy in multiple sclerosis. Method: immunoSEQ multiplex PCR; TCRdb's copy keeps in-frame clones and lacks some. The sample holds 65,000 to 85,000 clones, roughly nine tenths seen once. This material consisted of peripheral blood, taken after pregnancy. The receptor source for this set is a female donor with multiple sclerosis, enrolled in a pregnancy study.

The V gene is TRBV28, the J gene TRBJ2-3, with 14 bases lining up with TRBD2. The CDR3 spans 17 residues. In germline, CDR1 is MDHEN, CDR2 SYDVKM. Losses at the gene ends were 5 bases for V and 4 bases for J; bases not matched to a gene: 8. CDR3 region: CASSTSGTSGSADTQYF. CDR3 nucleotide sequence: TGTGCCAGCAGTACATCCGGGACTAGCGGGAGTGCAGATACGCAGTATTTT.

The V and J genes are TRBV5-1 and TRBJ2-3; 14 bases line up with TRBD2. V shed 4 bases, J shed 3 bases, and the junction held 10 bases outside the gene matches. The CDR3 consists of 18 residues. Germline V gene data show CDR1 as SGHRS and CDR2 as YFSETQ. For the CDR3, the DNA is TGCGCCAGCAGCCTTGGGACTAGCGGGAGTGGTTGGACAGATACGCAGTATTTT. This gives the protein CASSLGTSGSGWTDTQYF. Based on the CDR3 plus reference TRBV5-1 and TRBJ2-3, the full variable domain is KAGVTQTPRYLIKTRGQQVTLSCSPISGHRSVSWYQQTPGQGLQFLFEYFSETQRNKGNFPGRFSGRQFSNSRSEMNVSTLELGDSALYLCASSLGTSGSGWTDTQYFGPGTRLTVL.

This clone was found once. The chain is built from TRBV28 and TRBJ2-7, with unresolved D. CDR1 is MDHEN and CDR2 is SYDVKM in the germline V gene. The ends were cut back, 6 bases at V and 3 bases at J, with 15 bases in the middle. This CDR3 contains 14 residues. CDR3 coding DNA: TGTGCCAGCAGGGCTCCGCCGCCCGACTACGAGCAGTACTTC. Its translation is CASRAPPPDYEQYF.

V gene TRBV5-5 combines with J gene TRBJ2-7, with 9 bases identical to TRBD1. Looked up from germline, CDR1 is SGHKS and CDR2 is YYEKEE (reference sequence). This CDR3 region has 15 residues. V was pared by 0 bases and J by 7 bases, with 8 bases of the junction left unmatched. The CDR3 loop is CASSLANRGQREQYF. DNA for the CDR3: TGTGCCAGCAGCTTGGCGAACAGGGGGCAACGGGAGCAGTACTTC.

This rearrangement joins TRBV5-1 to TRBJ1-1, with D possibly matching TRBD1 (6 bases). From germline, CDR1 is SGHRS and CDR2 YFSETQ. The V end lost 4 bases, the J end lost 0 bases, and 16 bases lay between the germline ends. CDR3 size: 16 residues. The CDR3 nucleotides are TGCGCCAGCAGCCCACAGGGCCGGACGGTGAACACTGAAGCTTTCTTT. Translating it yields CASSPQGRTVNTEAFF.

The V call is TRBV6-1, the J call TRBJ2-7; 10 nucleotides match TRBD1. Germline trimming cut 2 bases from V and 5 bases from J; bases unmatched to any gene: 9. Germline loops: CDR1 MNHNS, CDR2 SASEGT. This CDR3 is built from 16 residues. The CDR3: CASSEPGTGDGDEQYF. CDR3 DNA sequence: TGTGCCAGCAGTGAACCCGGGACAGGGGATGGGGACGAGCAGTACTTC.